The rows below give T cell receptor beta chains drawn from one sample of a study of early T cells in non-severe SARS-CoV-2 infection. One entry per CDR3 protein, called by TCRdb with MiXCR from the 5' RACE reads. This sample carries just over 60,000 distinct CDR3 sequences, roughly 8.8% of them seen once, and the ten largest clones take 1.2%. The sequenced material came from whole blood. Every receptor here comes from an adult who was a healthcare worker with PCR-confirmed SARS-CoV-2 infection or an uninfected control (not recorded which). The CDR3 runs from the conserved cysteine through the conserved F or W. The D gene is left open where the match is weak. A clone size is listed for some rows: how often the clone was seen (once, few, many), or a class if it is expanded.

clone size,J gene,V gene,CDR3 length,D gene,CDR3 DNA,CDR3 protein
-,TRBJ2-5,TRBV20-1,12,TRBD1,TGCAGTGCCCAGACAGGGAGAGAGACCCAGTACTTC,CSAQTGRETQYF
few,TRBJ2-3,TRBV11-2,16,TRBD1,TGTGCCAGCAGCAGATCCCTGATCAGGGGGACAGATACGCAGTATTTT,CASSRSLIRGTDTQYF
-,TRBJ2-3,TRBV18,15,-,TGTGCCAGCTCACCTCCTTGGGGGAGCACAGATACGCAGTATTTT,CASSPPWGSTDTQYF
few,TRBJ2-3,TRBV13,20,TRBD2,TGTGCCAGCAGCCTTCCGAACCGACTAGCGGGTCCCGCTTGCACAGATACGCAGTATTTT,CASSLPNRLAGPACTDTQYF
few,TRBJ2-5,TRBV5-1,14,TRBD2,TGCGCCAGCAGCTTTAGCGGGTCCTCAGAGACCCAGTACTTC,CASSFSGSSETQYF
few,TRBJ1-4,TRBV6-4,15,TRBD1,TGTGCCAGCAGTGCAAGGACAGGGGAAGGAGGAAAACTGTTTTTT,CASSARTGEGGKLFF
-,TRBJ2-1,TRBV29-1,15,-,TGCAGCGTGGCGCTGGGACCAAGCTCCTACAATGAGCAGTTCTTC,CSVALGPSSYNEQFF
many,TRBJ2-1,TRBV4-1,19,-,TGCGCCAGCAGCCAGGATAACAGGGAAGACTACGCGGGTTACAATGAGCAGTTCTTC,CASSQDNREDYAGYNEQFF
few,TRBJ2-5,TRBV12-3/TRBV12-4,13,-,TGTGCCAGCAGCCGAGAAGTTAAAGAGACCCAGTACTTC,CASSREVKETQYF
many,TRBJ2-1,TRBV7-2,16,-,TGTGCCAGCAGCTTAGCCGGGGCAGTCCGGTACAATGAGCAGTTCTTC,CASSLAGAVRYNEQFF
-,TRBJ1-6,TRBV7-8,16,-,TGTGCCAGCAGCTTAGCGTTTGGACGGGGGAATTCACCCCTCCACTTT,CASSLAFGRGNSPLHF
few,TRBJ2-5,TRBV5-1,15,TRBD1,TGCGCCAGCAGCTTGGGGGACAGAGACCAAGAGACCCAGTACTTC,CASSLGDRDQETQYF
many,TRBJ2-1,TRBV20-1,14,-,TGCAGTGGAGTTTCCGGGAGCTCCTACAATGAGCAGTTCTTC,CSGVSGSSYNEQFF
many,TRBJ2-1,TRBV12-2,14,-,TGTGCACGTACCGGGACTCAATCCTACAATGAGCAGTTCTTC,CARTGTQSYNEQFF
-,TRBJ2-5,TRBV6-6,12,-,TGTGCCAGCGGGGGATCGGGGGAGACCCAGTACTTC,CASGGSGETQYF
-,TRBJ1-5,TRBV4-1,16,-,TGCGCCAGCAGCCAACCTACACGGGGCCTCGGTCAGCCCCAGCATTTT,CASSQPTRGLGQPQHF
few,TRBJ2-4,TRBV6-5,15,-,TGTGCCAGCAGTTATCTCCCGCGGGGCAAAAACATTCAGTACTTC,CASSYLPRGKNIQYF
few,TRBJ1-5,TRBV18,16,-,TGTGCCAGCTCACCACCTTCGGCAGACGGCAATCAGCCCCAGCATTTT,CASSPPSADGNQPQHF
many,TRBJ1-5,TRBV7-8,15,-,TGTGCCAGCAGCTTAGTGGGCGCGAGCAATCAGCCCCAGCATTTT,CASSLVGASNQPQHF
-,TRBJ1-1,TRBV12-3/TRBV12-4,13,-,TGTGCCAGCAGTTTAAGAGGGGGGACTGAAGCTTTCTTT,CASSLRGGTEAFF
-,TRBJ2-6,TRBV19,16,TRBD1,TGTGCCAGTACTAAGGACAGGGGCACTGGGGCCAACGTCCTGACTTTC,CASTKDRGTGANVLTF
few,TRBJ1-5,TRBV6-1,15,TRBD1,TGTGCCAGCAGTTGGGGACAGGGTAACAATCAGCCCCAGCATTTT,CASSWGQGNNQPQHF
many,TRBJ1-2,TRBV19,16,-,TGTGCCAGTAGTATAGTTGCGACAGGACCTAACTATGGCTACACCTTC,CASSIVATGPNYGYTF
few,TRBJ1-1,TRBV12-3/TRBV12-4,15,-,TGTGCCAGCAGTTTAGGGGGTTTACATTTGACTGAAGCTTTCTTT,CASSLGGLHLTEAFF
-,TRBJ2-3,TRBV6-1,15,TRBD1,TGTGCCAGCACTCCCAAGGACAGGGGATCAGATACGCAGTATTTT,CASTPKDRGSDTQYF
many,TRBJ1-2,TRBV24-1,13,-,TGTGCCACCAGTGATTTTCCCAATGGCGGCTACACCTTC,CATSDFPNGGYTF
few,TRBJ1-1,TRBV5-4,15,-,TGTGCCAGCAGCCCCGGTTCGGGGCTGAACACTGAAGCTTTCTTT,CASSPGSGLNTEAFF
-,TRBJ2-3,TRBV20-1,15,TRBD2,TGCAGTGCAGACCGCGGGGGATTGGCTTCAGATACGCAGTATTTT,CSADRGGLASDTQYF
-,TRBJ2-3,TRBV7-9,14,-,TGTGCCAGCAGCTTAGCGAGTGGGGCAGATACGCAGTATTTT,CASSLASGADTQYF
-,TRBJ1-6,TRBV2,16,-,TGTGCCAGCAGAACCGGGGGGGCCCGCTATAATTCACCCCTCCACTTT,CASRTGGARYNSPLHF
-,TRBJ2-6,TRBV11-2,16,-,TGTGCCAGCAGCCCCTGGGTAGGGCCCGGGGCCAACGTCCTGACTTTC,CASSPWVGPGANVLTF
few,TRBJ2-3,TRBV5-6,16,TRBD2,TGTGCCAGCAGCTTCCCAAGGACTAGCGGGGCGGATACGCAGTATTTT,CASSFPRTSGADTQYF
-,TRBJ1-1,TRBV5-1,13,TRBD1,TGCGCCAGCAGCAACCGGGACAGGGGTGAAGCTTTCTTT,CASSNRDRGEAFF
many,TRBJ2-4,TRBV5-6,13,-,TGTGCCAGCATGCTAATATCTGGAAACATTCAGTACTTC,CASMLISGNIQYF
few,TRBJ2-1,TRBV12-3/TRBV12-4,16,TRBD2,TGTGCCAGCAGTTTACTTTGGGCTAGCGGTTACAATGAGCAGTTCTTC,CASSLLWASGYNEQFF
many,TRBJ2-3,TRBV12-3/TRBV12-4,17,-,TGTGCCAGCAGTTTAGTTCAGTTCCCCAAAGGCACAGATACGCAGTATTTT,CASSLVQFPKGTDTQYF
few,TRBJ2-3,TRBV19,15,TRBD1,TGTGCCAGTAGTGAGCAGGGGGCTCGCACAGATACGCAGTATTTT,CASSEQGARTDTQYF
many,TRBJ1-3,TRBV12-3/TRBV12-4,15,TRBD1,TGTGCCAGCAGAGAACAGGGGCTGGGCGGAAACACCATATATTTT,CASREQGLGGNTIYF
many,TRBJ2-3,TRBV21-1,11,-,TGTGCCAGCAGCAGACCGACTCGGCAGTATTTT,CASSRPTRQYF
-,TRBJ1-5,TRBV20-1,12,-,TGCAGTGCTAGATCGAACAGGGAGGCCCAGCATTTT,CSARSNREAQHF
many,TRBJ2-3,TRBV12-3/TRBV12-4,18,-,TGTGCCAGCAGTTTATCTGGGACTCCTCTTGAATACACAGATACGCAGTATTTT,CASSLSGTPLEYTDTQYF
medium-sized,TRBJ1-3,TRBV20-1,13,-,TGCAGTGCTAGAGATGGGGTTGGAAACACCATATATTTT,CSARDGVGNTIYF
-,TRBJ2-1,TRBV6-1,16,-,TGTGACAGCAGTGAACTAACTGGCGGAGATTACTATGAGCAGTTCTTC,CDSSELTGGDYYEQFF
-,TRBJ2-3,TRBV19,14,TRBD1,TGTGCCAGTAGTCAGGGGGCTATGACAGATACGCAGTATTTT,CASSQGAMTDTQYF
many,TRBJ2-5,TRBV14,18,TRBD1,TGTGCCAGCAGCCAGTCTAGACAGGGGGCATTTATCCAAGAGACCCAGTACTTC,CASSQSRQGAFIQETQYF
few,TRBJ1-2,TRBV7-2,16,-,TGTGCCAGCAGCTTAGCCCCTGGCCGGAAAAACTATGGCTACACCTTC,CASSLAPGRKNYGYTF
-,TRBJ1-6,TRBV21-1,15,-,TGTGCCAGCAGCAAGACGGACGGGCCGAGGCGTCCCCTCCACTTT,CASSKTDGPRRPLHF
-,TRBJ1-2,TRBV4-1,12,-,TGCGCCAGCAGCCAAGATGGCGTTGGCTACACCTTC,CASSQDGVGYTF
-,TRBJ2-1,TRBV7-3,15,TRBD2,TGTGCCAGCAGCCCTAACGGACTAGCGAAGGCTGAGCAGTTCTTC,CASSPNGLAKAEQFF
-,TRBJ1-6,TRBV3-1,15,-,TGTGCCAGCAGAGACGCCGAGGGGACTAATTCACCCCTCCACTTT,CASRDAEGTNSPLHF
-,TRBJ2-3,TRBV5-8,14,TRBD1,TGTGCCACCCGAGACAGGGGTCGCACAGATACGCAGTATTTT,CATRDRGRTDTQYF
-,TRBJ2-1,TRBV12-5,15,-,TGTGCTAGTGCCCAATACCAACCAGGATCCAATGAGCAGTTCTTC,CASAQYQPGSNEQFF
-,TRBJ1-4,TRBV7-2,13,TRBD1,TGTGCCAGCAGCTTAGACAGGGGTGAAAAACTGTTTTTT,CASSLDRGEKLFF
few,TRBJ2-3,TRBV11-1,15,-,TGTGCCAGCAGTTCACAGGTATCCAGCACAGATACGCAGTATTTT,CASSSQVSSTDTQYF